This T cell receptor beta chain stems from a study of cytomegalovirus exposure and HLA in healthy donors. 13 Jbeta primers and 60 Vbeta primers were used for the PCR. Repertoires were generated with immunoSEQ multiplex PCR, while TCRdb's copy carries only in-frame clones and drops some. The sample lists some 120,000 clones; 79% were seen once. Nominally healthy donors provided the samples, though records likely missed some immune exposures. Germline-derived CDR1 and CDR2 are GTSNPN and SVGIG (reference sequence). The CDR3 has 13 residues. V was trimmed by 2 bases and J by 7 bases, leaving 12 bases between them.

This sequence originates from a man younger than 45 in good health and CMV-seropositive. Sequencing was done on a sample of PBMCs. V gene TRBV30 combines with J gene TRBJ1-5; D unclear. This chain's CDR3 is CAWSRRIYQPQHF. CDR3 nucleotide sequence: TGTGCCTGGAGTCGGAGAATTTACCAGCCCCAGCATTTT.